The rows below give T cell receptor beta chains drawn from one sample of a study of human T cells and chemical hapten exposure. MiXCR, run by TCRdb on the RACE reads, gives a single entry per CDR3 protein. The repertoire holds roughly 200,000 distinct CDR3 sequences, with about a fifth as singletons. The source was whole blood, collected in connection with sensitization to the hapten diphenylcyclopropenone (DPC). The receptors here all came from a woman in her fifties or sixties with alopecia areata. Some clones in this sample may be carry-over from other donors' samples. Both conserved end residues are part of each CDR3. The D gene is left open where the match is weak. The listing skips clone size in some rows; elsewhere it reads once, few, many or a size class.

D | size | J | V | length | DNA | CDR3
. | . | TRBJ2-7 | TRBV20-1 | 13 | TGCAGTGCGATTGGTCAGGGAGGCCACGAGCAGTACTTC | CSAIGQGGHEQYF
TRBD1 | few | TRBJ2-1 | TRBV24-1 | 15 | TGTGCCACCAGTGATTCGGACAGGGGGGCCAATGAGCAGTTCTTC | CATSDSDRGANEQFF
TRBD1 | . | TRBJ2-3 | TRBV9 | 16 | TGTGCCAGCAGCGGGGGGGACAGGACTTCTGGAGATACGCAGTATTTT | CASSGGDRTSGDTQYF
. | . | TRBJ2-3 | TRBV20-1 | 14 | TGCAGTGCGCCCCGGGACTCCTTCACAGATACGCAGTATTTT | CSAPRDSFTDTQYF
TRBD1 | . | TRBJ2-1 | TRBV29-1 | 12 | TGCAGCGCAGGGACAGGGTACGATGAGCAGTTCTTC | CSAGTGYDEQFF
. | few | TRBJ2-5 | TRBV9 | 12 | TGTGCCAGCAGCGTAGATGAGAAGACCCAGTACTTC | CASSVDEKTQYF
. | . | TRBJ2-1 | TRBV18 | 15 | TGTGCCAGCTCACCACCCGAGGCCTCCTACAATGAGCAGTTCTTC | CASSPPEASYNEQFF
TRBD2 | . | TRBJ2-5 | TRBV24-1 | 16 | TGTGCCACCAGTGCGGGGACTAGCGGGGCTGAAGAGACCCAGTACTTC | CATSAGTSGAEETQYF
TRBD1 | few | TRBJ1-1 | TRBV20-1 | 13 | TGCAGTGCTAGACTGGACAGGGCCGCTGAAGCTTTCTTT | CSARLDRAAEAFF
. | . | TRBJ2-1 | TRBV20-1 | 13 | TGCAGTGCGTCGAGGGCTAGAGTCGGTGAGCAGTTCTTC | CSASRARVGEQFF
. | many | TRBJ1-1 | TRBV11-2 | 13 | TGTGCCAGCAGCTGGAGCCCGAACACTGAAGCTTTCTTT | CASSWSPNTEAFF
TRBD1 | . | TRBJ1-2 | TRBV7-8 | 15 | TGTGCCAGCAGCTTAGAGGACAGGGGGCTTTGGGGCTACACCTTC | CASSLEDRGLWGYTF
. | . | TRBJ2-3 | TRBV12-3/TRBV12-4 | 12 | TGTGCCAGCAGCACTACCACGGATACGCAGTATTTT | CASSTTTDTQYF
TRBD2 | few | TRBJ2-1 | TRBV29-1 | 14 | TGCAGCGTAGGAAAGCGGGAAGCCGGCAATGAGCAGTTCTTC | CSVGKREAGNEQFF
. | . | TRBJ1-2 | TRBV3-1 | 17 | TGTGCCAGCAGCCAAGATCAGGGGAGGTCTCATAACTATGGCTACACCTTC | CASSQDQGRSHNYGYTF
. | . | TRBJ1-1 | TRBV25-1 | 14 | TGTGCCAGCAGTGAGCAAGGACTTGGCACTGAAGCTTTCTTT | CASSEQGLGTEAFF
. | few | TRBJ1-1 | TRBV7-2 | 15 | TGTGCCAGCAGCAGGGATCCAGGGCCCTACACTGAAGCTTTCTTT | CASSRDPGPYTEAFF
. | . | TRBJ1-2 | TRBV27 | 13 | TGTGCCAGCAGTTTATCGGGGGCATATGGCTACACCTTC | CASSLSGAYGYTF
TRBD1 | . | TRBJ1-6 | TRBV7-6 | 16 | TGTGCCAGCAGTCGAGCTGGACAGGCCTATAATTCACCCCTCCACTTT | CASSRAGQAYNSPLHF
TRBD2 | . | TRBJ2-7 | TRBV3-1 | 13 | TGTGCCAGCTCCCTAGCGGGATACTACGAGCAGTACTTC | CASSLAGYYEQYF
. | . | TRBJ1-5 | TRBV25-1 | 15 | TGTGCCAGCAGTGAATACGGGGGTCCGGGGCAGCCCCAGCATTTT | CASSEYGGPGQPQHF
TRBD1 | few | TRBJ2-7 | TRBV14 | 15 | TGTGCCAGCAGCCGACCCGGGACAGGCGGCTACGAGCAGTACTTC | CASSRPGTGGYEQYF